This T cell receptor (beta chain) was recovered during a study of regulatory T cells in long-lasting Graves disease (dated by TCRdb to about 2021). Describing the broader study: Patients with newly diagnosed Graves' disease had been on antithyroid drugs for under 3 months. Persistent Graves' disease patients were compared with newly diagnosed Graves' disease patients by peripheral blood TCR sequencing and RNA sequencing. The study was registered as a clinical trial and conducted in China. TCR sequencing covered approximately 13 persistent and about 20 newly diagnosed Graves' disease patients, 33 samples in total. What the research found in general, with its limitations: Only the TCR beta chain was sequenced and analyzed. The study examined only peripheral blood because the primary lesion, thyroid tissue, could not be accessed. Compared with newly diagnosed patients, patients with persistent Graves' disease had lower TCR Shannon entropy and fewer highly expanded clones, which suggests clonal expansion. Preferential use of TRBV28, TRBJ1-2 and TRBJ2-5 was observed in persistent disease, whereas TRBV20-1 and TRBJ2-1 were favored in newly diagnosed disease. The authors noted that the small sample size was a limitation that may lower accuracy. Patients with persistent disease shared more public clonotypes (about 2,700) than newly diagnosed patients did (more than 900).

This clonotype showed up just a few times. Its antigen has not been determined. Within one base of it there is no much larger clone, and no base qualities were kept. The time point label corresponds to: newly diagnosed GD, antithyroid drugs for less than 3 months. For both TCR sequencing and RNA sequencing, RNA was extracted from PBMCs in TRIzol. Graves' disease was diagnosed according to American Thyroid Association guidelines. The patients came from an endocrinology department in Xi'an, China. From each patient, about 8.9 milliliters of peripheral blood was collected into an EDTA anticoagulant tube. PBMCs were isolated by Ficoll Paque Plus density gradient separation without further T cell sorting. An Agilent 2100 Bioanalyzer and agarose gel were used to assess RNA quality, and a NanoDrop 2000 was used to measure RNA concentration. Receptor amplification or capture employed multiplex PCR. Reads for this sample came from an Illumina HiSeq 4000. iRepertoire HTBI primers and Arm-PCR amplification of CDR3 regions were used to construct TCR beta libraries. Gel purification was performed on PCR products prior to sequencing. In the original analysis: Across samples, roughly 60 TRBV and over 11 TRBJ segments were identified and used for gene usage analysis of CDR3 amino acid clonotypes. COPE and FqMerger were used to merge the filtered high-quality paired reads into contigs. Contigs were aligned with BLAST to IMGT TRBV, TRBD and TRBJ reference genes, and CDR3 was defined per IMGT. Any clonotype with a frequency above 0.1% was counted as a highly expanded clone. Shannon entropy served as the measure of repertoire diversity, while the Gini coefficient captured V-J evenness. Clonotypes shared by more than one individual were considered public. TCRdb took the public reads, trimmed them with fastp at Q25, ran MiXCR for clone calling and kept in-frame beta chains. CDR3 protein sequences are deduplicated, and each keeps its most common genes and DNA. TCRdb's processing, not the authors', yielded these V and J calls. The table for this sample lists a few hundred thousand distinct CDR3 sequences; around a sixth of them were counted only once. The ten largest clones add up to approximately 14% of the sample.

Reading from cysteine to phenylalanine, the CDR3 counts 12 amino acids. Only the CDR3 region is kept as DNA, spanning 36 bases read in frame from base 1. CDR1 DFQATT and CDR2 SNEGSKA are derived from the germline V gene (reference sequence). The same sample was also studied in work on T cells in Graves' hyperthyroidism and ophthalmopathy. As described in the second report: Stable Graves' hyperthyroidism was defined as no progression to ophthalmopathy during 18 months of follow-up. Hyperthyroidism patients were aged 18 to 65 years and newly diagnosed, with disease duration of less than 2 months. Any patient with an uncontrolled infection, another autoimmune disease, pregnancy or lactation was excluded. Clinical symptoms, serum thyroxine and TRAb, thyroid ultrasound, and orbital computed tomography formed the basis for the diagnoses. For the first round of RT-PCR on the TCR CDR3, the HTBI primer set was used together with the Qiagen OneStep RT-PCR kit. Most expanded thyroid clonotypes (frequency above 0.001) were also detected in blood, suggesting blood repertoires may reflect thyroid immune responses. A 13 V-J signature model separated ophthalmopathy from stable hyperthyroidism, with around 91% sensitivity and roughly 84% specificity in cross-validation and 80%/75% in testing. In validation, the model predicted progression to ophthalmopathy with roughly 70% sensitivity and approximately 72% specificity, a median of around 6.6 months before onset. To identify distinguishing TCR V-J signatures, a discovery cohort of 95 to 100 patients was used, comprising 43 with Graves' ophthalmopathy and some 60 with stable Graves' hyperthyroidism. An independent validation cohort of fewer than 20 hyperthyroidism patients and about 15 patients who later progressed to ophthalmopathy tested prospective prediction of ophthalmopathy. The roughly 99 discovery patients were divided at random into training and test sets in a 7:3 ratio. In addition, the study compared T-cell repertoires in thyroid tissue and in blood from over 5 Graves' hyperthyroidism patients. After blood sampling, hyperthyroidism patients were treated with methimazole at a starting dose of 30 mg daily, and ophthalmopathy patients were treated with high-dose intravenous methylprednisolone. A second multiplex PCR round built the libraries, followed by size selection and purification. The libraries were sequenced on an Illumina HiSeq2000 using paired-end 100 bp reads. SOAPnuke was used to process the raw data, removing reads that contained adapters or uncalled bases, had a mean Phred below 15, or lacked an exact match to the constant primer or identifier. High-quality paired reads were merged with COPE v1.2.5, and unique nucleotide sequences were defined as clonotypes. Clonotypes were aligned to IMGT TRBV, TRBD and TRBJ reference segments using MiTCR v1.1. The analysis was restricted to V-J combinations with a frequency above 0.0001, which together covered 98% to 99.2% of the repertoires. The TCS score was defined as the ratio of F50 (clonal expansion) to E x V (chaos), calculated using BLOSUM62-based TCRdist between CDR3 peptides within each V-J. Welch's t-statistics and random forest reduced several hundred V-J features to 13, which were used in a naive Bayes classifier (R e1071). Sample size was not statistically predetermined, and investigators were not blinded to group allocation. The paper describes TCR Vbeta CDR3 sequencing of 140 or so peripheral blood samples, made up of 43 ophthalmopathy patients, around 78 hyperthyroidism patients and 17 progressor patients.

The chain joins TRBV20-1 to TRBJ1-4; there is no confident call for the D gene. The clonotype comes from a woman in her 30s with Graves disease. Donor details come from another sample of the same person, matched by shared clones. Source: peripheral blood mononuclear cells (PBMCs), taken at new diagnosis, from a patient treated with antithyroid drugs. CDR3 loop: CSVGRGNEKLFF. The nucleotide sequence reads TGCAGCGTAGGACGGGGTAATGAAAAACTGTTTTTT.